The 5 T cell receptor beta chains reported below all come from one sample, sequenced in a study of cytomegalovirus exposure and HLA in healthy donors (dated by TCRdb to about 2017). The receptor library was made with the immunoSEQ multiplex PCR assay. The multiplex PCR relied on a mix of 60 forward primers for TCR Vbeta segments and 13 reverse primers for TCR Jbeta segments. TCRdb obtained this table from immuneACCESS and retained in-frame rearrangements with V and J assigned. These tables miss some clones; where compared with another copy, unresolved V genes account for less than half of the shortfall, and the remainder is unexplained. This sample holds 100,000 to 150,000 clones; 60% to 75% were observed only once. Roughly 4.1% of the sample goes to the ten largest clones. The sample consisted of PBMCs. All receptors derive from a woman between 45 and 60 years old in good health and CMV-seropositive.

CDR3 coding DNA: TGTGCCAGCAGCTTAGTGGAGGGGCCCCTCGAGCAGTACTTC. It specifies CASSLVEGPLEQYF. The chain combines TRBV7-9 with TRBJ2-7; weak D call: TRBD2 (6 bases). Per germline, CDR1 SEHNR and CDR2 FQNEAQ (reference sequence). Trimming took off 1 base at V and 6 bases at J, with 13 bases between the two ends. This CDR3 contains 14 residues.

The genes are TRBV9 and TRBJ1-2; 9 nucleotides line up with TRBD1. Germline CDR1 and CDR2: SGDLS and YYNGEE. The CDR3 sequence is 15 residues long. V shed 3 bases, J shed 7 bases, and the junction held 10 bases outside the gene matches. The CDR3 sequence is CASSAWDRDKGGYTF. The CDR3 DNA sequence: TGTGCCAGCAGCGCCTGGGACAGGGACAAAGGTGGCTACACCTTC.

A word on this clone: Other nucleotide sequences from this sample produce the same CDR3. The chain combines TRBV7-2 with TRBJ1-5; 9 bases agree with TRBD1. Unmatched junction bases numbered 5, after V lost 4 bases and J lost 7 bases. The germline CDR1 and CDR2 sequences are SGHTA and FQGNSA. The CDR3 is 14 amino acids. This CDR3 is CASSSQGAGQPQHF. The CDR3 DNA reads as TGTGCCAGCAGCTCACAGGGGGCCGGCCAGCCCCAGCATTTT.

This chain joins TRBV28 and TRBJ1-5, with TRBD1 matching over 9 bases. After removal of 0 bases from V and 0 bases from J, the junction contained 3 bases not matched to a gene. This CDR3 spans 17 amino acids. Germline-derived CDR1 and CDR2 are MDHEN and SYDVKM. The CDR3 here is CASSLWDRGYSNQPQHF. The CDR3 DNA reads as TGTGCCAGCAGTTTATGGGACAGGGGATATAGCAATCAGCCCCAGCATTTT.

This clone came up a few times. V gene TRBV4-2 combines with J gene TRBJ2-2, with D possibly matching TRBD1 (6 bases). V lost 1 base and J 3 bases, leaving 12 bases between the germline ends. Per germline, CDR1 LGHNA and CDR2 YNFKEQ. This CDR3 contains 16 residues. This chain's CDR3 is CASSQGRGLDTGELFF. The CDR3 nucleotides read TGTGCCAGCAGCCAAGGAAGGGGGTTGGACACCGGGGAGCTGTTTTTT.